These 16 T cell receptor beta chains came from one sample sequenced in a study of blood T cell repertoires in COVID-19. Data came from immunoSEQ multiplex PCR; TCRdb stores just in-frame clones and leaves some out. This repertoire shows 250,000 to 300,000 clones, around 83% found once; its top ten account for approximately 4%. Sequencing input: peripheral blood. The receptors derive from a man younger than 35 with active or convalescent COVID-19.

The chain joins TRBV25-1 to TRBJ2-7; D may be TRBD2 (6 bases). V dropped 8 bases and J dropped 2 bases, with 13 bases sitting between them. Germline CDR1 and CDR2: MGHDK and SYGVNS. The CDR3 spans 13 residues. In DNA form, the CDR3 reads TGTGCCAGCCGATTAGCGGATACCTACGAGCAGTACTTC. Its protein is CASRLADTYEQYF.

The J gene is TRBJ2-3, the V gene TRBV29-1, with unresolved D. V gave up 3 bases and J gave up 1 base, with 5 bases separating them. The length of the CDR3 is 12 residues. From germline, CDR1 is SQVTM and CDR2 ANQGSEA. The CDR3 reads CSVDSGTDTQYF. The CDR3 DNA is TGCAGCGTTGATTCCGGCACAGATACGCAGTATTTT.

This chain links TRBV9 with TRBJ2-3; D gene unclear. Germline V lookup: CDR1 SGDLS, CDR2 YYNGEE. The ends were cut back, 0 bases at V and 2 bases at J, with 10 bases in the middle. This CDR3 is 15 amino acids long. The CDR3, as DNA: TGTGCCAGCAGCGTAGGAAGAACTACCACAGATACGCAGTATTTT. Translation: CASSVGRTTTDTQYF.

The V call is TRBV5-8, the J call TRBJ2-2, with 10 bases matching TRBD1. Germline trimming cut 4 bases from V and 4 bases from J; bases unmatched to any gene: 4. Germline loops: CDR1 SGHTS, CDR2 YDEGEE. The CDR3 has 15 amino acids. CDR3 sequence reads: CASSEWTGGTGELFF. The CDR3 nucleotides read TGTGCCAGCAGCGAATGGACAGGGGGCACCGGGGAGCTGTTTTTT.

The CDR3 bases are TGTGCCAGCTCACCACGACAGGGGGGCGGAAACACCATATATTTT. This codes for CASSPRQGGGNTIYF. The chain carries TRBV18 and TRBJ1-3; 9 bases are shared with TRBD1. The germline V gene encodes CDR1 KGHSH and CDR2 LQKENI. The ends lost 1 base at V and 4 bases at J; junction bases unmatched: 2. There are 15 residues in the CDR3.

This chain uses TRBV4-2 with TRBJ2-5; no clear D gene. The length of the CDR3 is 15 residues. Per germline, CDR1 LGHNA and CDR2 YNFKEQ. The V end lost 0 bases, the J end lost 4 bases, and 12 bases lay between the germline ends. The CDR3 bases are TGTGCCAGCAGCCAAGATACGGAGTTATCAGAGACCCAGTACTTC. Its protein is CASSQDTELSETQYF.

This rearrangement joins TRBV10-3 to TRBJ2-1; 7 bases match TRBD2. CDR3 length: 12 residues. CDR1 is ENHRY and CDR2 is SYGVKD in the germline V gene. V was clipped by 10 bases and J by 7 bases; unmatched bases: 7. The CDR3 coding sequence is TGTGCCACGGCGGGGGTTAGAAATGAGCAGTTCTTC. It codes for CATAGVRNEQFF.

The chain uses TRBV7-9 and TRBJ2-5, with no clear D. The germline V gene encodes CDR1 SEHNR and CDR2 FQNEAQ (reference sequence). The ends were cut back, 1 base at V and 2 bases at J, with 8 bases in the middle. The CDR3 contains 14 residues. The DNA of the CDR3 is TGTGCCAGCAGCTTAGATAGCTCGCAAGAGACCCAGTACTTC. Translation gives CASSLDSSQETQYF.

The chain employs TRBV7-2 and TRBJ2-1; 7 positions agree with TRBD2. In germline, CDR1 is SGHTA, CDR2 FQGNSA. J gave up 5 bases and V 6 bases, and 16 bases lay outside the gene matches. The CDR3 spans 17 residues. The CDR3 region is CASSRVPGTKIHNEQFF. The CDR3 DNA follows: TGTGCCAGCAGTCGTGTCCCGGGGACTAAAATTCACAATGAGCAGTTCTTC.

The CDR3 DNA reads as TGCGCCAGCAGCTCCGGACAGGGGTCAGCTTTCTTT. Its translation: CASSSGQGSAFF. The chain is built from TRBV5-1 and TRBJ1-1; 9 bases match TRBD1. CDR1 SGHRS and CDR2 YFSETQ come from the germline V gene. This CDR3 spans 12 amino acids. After removal of 3 bases from V and 10 bases from J, the junction contained 4 bases not matched to a gene.

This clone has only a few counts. CDR3 region: CAWNNLGGPDEKLFF. The CDR3 DNA sequence: TGTGCCTGGAACAATTTGGGGGGTCCGGATGAAAAACTGTTTTTT. The V gene is TRBV30, the J gene TRBJ1-4; the D gene is possibly TRBD1 (5 bases). V was clipped by 4 bases and J by 6 bases, with 18 bases between them. CDR3 size: 15 residues. The V gene's germline CDR1 is GTSNPN and CDR2 SVGIG (reference sequence).

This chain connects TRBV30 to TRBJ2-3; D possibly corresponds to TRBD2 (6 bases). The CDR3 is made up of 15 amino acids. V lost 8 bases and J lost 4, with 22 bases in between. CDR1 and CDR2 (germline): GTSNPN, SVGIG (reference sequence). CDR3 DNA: TGTGCCACCTCGACCGAACCGGGAGAGCCAGATACGCAGTATTTT. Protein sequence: CATSTEPGEPDTQYF. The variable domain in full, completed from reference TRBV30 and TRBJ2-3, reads SQTIHQWPATLVQPVGSPLSLECTVEGTSNPNLYWYRQAAGRGLQLLFYSVGIGQISSEVPQNLSASRPQDRQFILSSKKLLLSDSGFYLCATSTEPGEPDTQYFGPGTRLTVL.

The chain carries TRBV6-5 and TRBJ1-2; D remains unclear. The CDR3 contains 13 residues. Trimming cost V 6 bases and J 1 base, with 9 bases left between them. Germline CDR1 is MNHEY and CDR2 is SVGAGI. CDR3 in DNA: TGTGCCAGCAGCGTGGGAGATAACTATGGCTACACCTTC. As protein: CASSVGDNYGYTF.

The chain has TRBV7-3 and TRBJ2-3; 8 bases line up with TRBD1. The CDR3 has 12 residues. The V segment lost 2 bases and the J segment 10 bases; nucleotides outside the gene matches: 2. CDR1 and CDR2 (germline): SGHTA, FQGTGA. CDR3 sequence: CASSLGTGSQYF. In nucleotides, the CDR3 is TGTGCCAGCAGCTTAGGGACAGGATCGCAGTATTTT.

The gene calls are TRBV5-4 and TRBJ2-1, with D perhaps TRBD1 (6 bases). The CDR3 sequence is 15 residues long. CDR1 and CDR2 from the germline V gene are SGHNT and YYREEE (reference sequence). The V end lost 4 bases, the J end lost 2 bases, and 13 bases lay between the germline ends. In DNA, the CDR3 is TGTGCCAGCAGCCCGGACAGCTCCCCCTACAATGAGCAGTTCTTC. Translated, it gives CASSPDSSPYNEQFF.

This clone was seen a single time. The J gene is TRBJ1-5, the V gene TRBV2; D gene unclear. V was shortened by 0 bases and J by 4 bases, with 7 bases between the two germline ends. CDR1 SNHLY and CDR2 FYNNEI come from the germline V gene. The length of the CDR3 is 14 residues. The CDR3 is CASSEALRNQPQHF. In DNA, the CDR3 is TGTGCCAGCAGTGAAGCGCTTCGGAATCAGCCCCAGCATTTT.